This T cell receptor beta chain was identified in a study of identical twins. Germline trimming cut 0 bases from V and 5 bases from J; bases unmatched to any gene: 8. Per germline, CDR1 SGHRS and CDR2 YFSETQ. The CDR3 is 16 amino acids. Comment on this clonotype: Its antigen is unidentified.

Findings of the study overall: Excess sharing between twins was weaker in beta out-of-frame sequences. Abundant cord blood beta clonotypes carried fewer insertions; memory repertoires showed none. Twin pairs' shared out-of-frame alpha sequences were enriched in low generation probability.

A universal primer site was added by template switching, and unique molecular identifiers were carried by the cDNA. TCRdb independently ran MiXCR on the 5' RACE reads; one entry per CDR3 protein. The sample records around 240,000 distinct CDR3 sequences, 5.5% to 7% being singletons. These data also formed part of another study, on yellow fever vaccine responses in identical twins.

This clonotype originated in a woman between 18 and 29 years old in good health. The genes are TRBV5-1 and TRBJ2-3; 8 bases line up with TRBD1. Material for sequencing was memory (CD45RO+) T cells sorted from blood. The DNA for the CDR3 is TGCGCCAGCAGCTTGGATGGACAGGGACGAGGAGATACGCAGTATTTT. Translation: CASSLDGQGRGDTQYF.